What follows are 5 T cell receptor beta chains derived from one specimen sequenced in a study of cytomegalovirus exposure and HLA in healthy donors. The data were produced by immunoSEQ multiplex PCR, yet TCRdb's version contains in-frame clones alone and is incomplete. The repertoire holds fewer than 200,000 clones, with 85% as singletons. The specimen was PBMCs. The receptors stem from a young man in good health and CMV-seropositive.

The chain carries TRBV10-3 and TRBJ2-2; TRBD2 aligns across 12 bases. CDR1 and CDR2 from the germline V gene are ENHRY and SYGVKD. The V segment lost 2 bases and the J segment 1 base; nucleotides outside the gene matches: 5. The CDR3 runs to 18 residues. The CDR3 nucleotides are TGTGCCATCAGTGAGGTACTAGCGGGAGGCCGGAACACCGGGGAGCTGTTTTTT. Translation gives CAISEVLAGGRNTGELFF.

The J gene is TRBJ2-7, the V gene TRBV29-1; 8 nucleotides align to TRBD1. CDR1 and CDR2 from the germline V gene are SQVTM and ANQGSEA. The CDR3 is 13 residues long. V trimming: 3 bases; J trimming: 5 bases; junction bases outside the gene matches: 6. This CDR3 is CSVEGQVVDEQYF. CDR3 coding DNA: TGCAGCGTTGAGGGACAGGTCGTAGACGAGCAGTACTTC.

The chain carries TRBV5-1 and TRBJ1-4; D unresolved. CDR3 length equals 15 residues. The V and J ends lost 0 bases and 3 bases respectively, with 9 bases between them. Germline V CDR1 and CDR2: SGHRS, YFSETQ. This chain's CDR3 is CASSLGPQANEKLFF. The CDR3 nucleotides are TGCGCCAGCAGCTTGGGACCGCAGGCTAATGAAAAACTGTTTTTT. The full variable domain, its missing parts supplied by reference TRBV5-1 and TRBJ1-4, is KAGVTQTPRYLIKTRGQQVTLSCSPISGHRSVSWYQQTPGQGLQFLFEYFSETQRNKGNFPGRFSGRQFSNSRSEMNVSTLELGDSALYLCASSLGPQANEKLFFGSGTQLSVL.

This CDR3 reads CASSDAGQGPQHF. Here the CDR3 DNA reads TGTGCCAGCAGCGATGCGGGACAGGGCCCCCAGCATTTT. The chain links TRBV2 to TRBJ1-5; 9 bases line up with TRBD1. Per germline, CDR1 SNHLY and CDR2 FYNNEI. The V gene end was trimmed by 6 bases and the J gene end by 10 bases; junction bases not matched to a gene: 7. The CDR3 has 13 residues.

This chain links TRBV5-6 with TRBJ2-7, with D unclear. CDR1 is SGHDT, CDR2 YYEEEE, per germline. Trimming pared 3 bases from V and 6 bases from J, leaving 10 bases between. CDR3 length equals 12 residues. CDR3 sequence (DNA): TGTGCCAGCAGCTCCCTATCGCGCGAGCAGTACTTC. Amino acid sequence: CASSSLSREQYF.